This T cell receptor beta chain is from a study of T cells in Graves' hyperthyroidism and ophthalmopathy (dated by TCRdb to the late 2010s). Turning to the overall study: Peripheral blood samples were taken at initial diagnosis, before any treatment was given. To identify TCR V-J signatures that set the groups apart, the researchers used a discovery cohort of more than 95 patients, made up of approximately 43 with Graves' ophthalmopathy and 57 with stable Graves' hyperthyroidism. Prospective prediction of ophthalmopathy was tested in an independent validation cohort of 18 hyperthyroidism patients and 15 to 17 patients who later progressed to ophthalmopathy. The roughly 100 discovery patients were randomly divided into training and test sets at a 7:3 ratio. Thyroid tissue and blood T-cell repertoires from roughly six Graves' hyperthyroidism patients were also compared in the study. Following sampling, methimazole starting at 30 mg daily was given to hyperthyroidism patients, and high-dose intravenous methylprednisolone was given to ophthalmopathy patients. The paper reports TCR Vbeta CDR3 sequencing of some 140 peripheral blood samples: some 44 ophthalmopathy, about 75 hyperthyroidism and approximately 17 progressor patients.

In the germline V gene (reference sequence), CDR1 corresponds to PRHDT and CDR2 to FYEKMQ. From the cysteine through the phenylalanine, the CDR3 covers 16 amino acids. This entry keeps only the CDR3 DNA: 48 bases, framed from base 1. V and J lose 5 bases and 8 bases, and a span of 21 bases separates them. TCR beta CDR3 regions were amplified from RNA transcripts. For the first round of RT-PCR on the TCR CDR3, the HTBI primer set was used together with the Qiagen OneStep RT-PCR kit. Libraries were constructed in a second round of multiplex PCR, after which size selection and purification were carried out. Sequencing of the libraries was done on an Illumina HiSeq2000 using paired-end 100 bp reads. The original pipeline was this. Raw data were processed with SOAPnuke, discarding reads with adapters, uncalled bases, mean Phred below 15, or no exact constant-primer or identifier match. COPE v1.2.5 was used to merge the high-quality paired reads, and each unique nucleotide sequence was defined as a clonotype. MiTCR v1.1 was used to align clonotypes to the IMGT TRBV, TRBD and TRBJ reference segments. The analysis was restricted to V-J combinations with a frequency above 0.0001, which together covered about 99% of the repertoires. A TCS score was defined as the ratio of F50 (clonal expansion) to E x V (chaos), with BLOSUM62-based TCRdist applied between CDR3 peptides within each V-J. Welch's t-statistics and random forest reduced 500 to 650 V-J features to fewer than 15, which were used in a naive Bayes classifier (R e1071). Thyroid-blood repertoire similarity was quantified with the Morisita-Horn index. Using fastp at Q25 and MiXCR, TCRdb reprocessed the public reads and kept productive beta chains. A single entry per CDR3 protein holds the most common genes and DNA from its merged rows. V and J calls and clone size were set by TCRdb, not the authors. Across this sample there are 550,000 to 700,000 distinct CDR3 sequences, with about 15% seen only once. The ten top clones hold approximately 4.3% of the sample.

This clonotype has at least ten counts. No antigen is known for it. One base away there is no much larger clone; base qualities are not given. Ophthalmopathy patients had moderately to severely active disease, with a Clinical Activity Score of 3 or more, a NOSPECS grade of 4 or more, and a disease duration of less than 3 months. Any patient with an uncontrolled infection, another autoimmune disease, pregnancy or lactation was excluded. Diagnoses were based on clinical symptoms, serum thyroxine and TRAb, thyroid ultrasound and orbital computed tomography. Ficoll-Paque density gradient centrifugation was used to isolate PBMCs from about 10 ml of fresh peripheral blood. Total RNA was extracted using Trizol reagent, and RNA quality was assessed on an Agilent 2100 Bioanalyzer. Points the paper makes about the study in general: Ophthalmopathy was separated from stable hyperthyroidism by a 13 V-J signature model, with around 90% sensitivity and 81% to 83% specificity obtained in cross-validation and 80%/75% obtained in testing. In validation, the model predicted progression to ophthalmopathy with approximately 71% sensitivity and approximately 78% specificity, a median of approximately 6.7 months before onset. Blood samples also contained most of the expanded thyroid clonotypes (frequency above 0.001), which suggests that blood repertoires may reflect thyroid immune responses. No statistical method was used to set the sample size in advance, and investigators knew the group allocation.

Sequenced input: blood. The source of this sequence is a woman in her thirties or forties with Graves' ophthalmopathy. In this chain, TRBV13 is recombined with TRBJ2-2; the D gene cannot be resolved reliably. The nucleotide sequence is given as TGTGCCAGCAGCCCTAGATCCAGCGCTAATGCTGGGGAGCTGTTTTTT. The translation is CASSPRSSANAGELFF.